This is a list of T cell receptor beta chains from one sample in a study of human T cells and chemical hapten exposure. TCRdb reprocessed the RACE reads with MiXCR, giving one entry per CDR3 protein. This table has 120,000 or so distinct CDR3 sequences, around 13% appearing once. Here the sequenced sample was whole blood, taken in connection with sensitization to the hapten diphenylcyclopropenone (DPC). These receptors were collected from a young man with alopecia areata. Some clones in this sample may be carry-over from other donors' samples. Each CDR3 is given with its conserved first and last residue. A D gene is named only where the DNA matches it firmly. Clone sizes are given selectively: once, few, many, or a class where the clone is expanded.

V	size	J	D	DNA	CDR3
TRBV5-1	NA	TRBJ1-5	TRBD1	TGCGCCAGCAGCTTGGCCCCGACAGGGGAAGGCAATCAGCCCCAGCATTTT	CASSLAPTGEGNQPQHF
TRBV28	NA	TRBJ1-2	NA	TGTGCCGGGCGCCGCCTGGGGACTTCGCATGGCTACACCTTC	CAGRRLGTSHGYTF
TRBV5-4	few	TRBJ1-1	NA	TGTGCCAGCAGCTTGGGTTCCCGGGAGGCGGCTTTCTTT	CASSLGSREAAFF
TRBV7-9	many	TRBJ1-1	NA	TGTGCCAGCAGCTCACGGACTGCTGAAGCTTTCTTT	CASSSRTAEAFF
TRBV4-3	few	TRBJ2-6	NA	TGCGCCAGCAGCCAAGGTAGCATCCAATCTGGGGCCAACGTCCTGACTTTC	CASSQGSIQSGANVLTF
TRBV6-2/TRBV6-3	NA	TRBJ1-1	TRBD1	TGTGCCACCGTGACAGGGGCCACTGAAGCTTTCTTT	CATVTGATEAFF
TRBV7-9	once	TRBJ2-3	NA	TGTGCCAGCAGCTTAATGCCTGACACAGATACGCAGTATTTT	CASSLMPDTDTQYF
TRBV10-3	NA	TRBJ1-4	NA	TGTGCCATCAGTGAGTCGGGCAGTGTTAATGAAAAACTGTTTTTT	CAISESGSVNEKLFF
TRBV9	NA	TRBJ2-3	NA	TGTGCCAGCGGAGTAAAGCAGTATTTT	CASGVKQYF
TRBV4-1	few	TRBJ1-4	NA	TGCGCCAGCAGCCCTCACCCGGGGAAGTCTAATGAAAAACTGTTTTTT	CASSPHPGKSNEKLFF
TRBV6-6	few	TRBJ1-5	TRBD1	TGTGCCAGCAGTTACCAGGGGGATAGCAATCAGCCCCAGCATTTT	CASSYQGDSNQPQHF